A selection of T cell receptor beta chains follows, all from one sample in a study of neurological immune-mediated disorders. MiXCR, applied by TCRdb to the 5' RACE reads, yields one record per CDR3 protein. Altogether tens of thousands of distinct CDR3 sequences are present, roughly 10% being singletons, with the ten largest covering more than 9%. Sequencing used PBMCs. All receptors derive from a young man in good health. CDR3s include the opening cysteine and the closing phenylalanine or tryptophan. Each record gives: V gene, J gene, D gene, clone size, CDR3 DNA, CDR3 protein. A D gene is named only where the DNA matches it firmly. Clone size appears in some rows only: once, few, many, or a class for an expanded clone.

>TRBV18|TRBJ2-7|TRBD2|many
TGTGCCAGCTCGCCAACTAGCGGGACCTCCTACGAGCAGTACTTC
CASSPTSGTSYEQYF
>TRBV5-1|TRBJ2-1|NA|many
TGCGCCAGCAGCTCAGGAGGATATAACGGAATCGATGAGCAGTTCTTC
CASSSGGYNGIDEQFF
>TRBV28|TRBJ2-1|NA|many
TGTGCCAGCAGTTTACCCTTGGCGGGAGAGCAGTTCTTC
CASSLPLAGEQFF
>TRBV5-1|TRBJ2-4|TRBD1|many
TGCGCCAGCAGCTCAACAGGGGGCTCGGCCAAAAACATTCAGTACTTC
CASSSTGGSAKNIQYF
>TRBV20-1|TRBJ2-1|NA|many
TGCAGTGCTAGAGGGAGGCTAAGCGATGATGAGCAGTTCTTC
CSARGRLSDDEQFF
>TRBV10-3|TRBJ2-2|NA|NA
TGTGCCATCAGTGAAGGGGGGGACACCGGGGAGCTGTTTTTT
CAISEGGDTGELFF
>TRBV5-1|TRBJ2-1|NA|many
TGCGCCAGCAGCATCCGGGGCTCCCCCTACAATGAGCAGTTCTTC
CASSIRGSPYNEQFF
>TRBV27|TRBJ1-6|NA|many
TGTGCCAGCAGAGGACAATCCCATAATTCACCCCTCCACTTT
CASRGQSHNSPLHF
>TRBV7-2|TRBJ2-2|TRBD1|many
TGTGCCAGCAGCTTACAGGGGGTGTTCACCGGGGAGCTGTTTTTT
CASSLQGVFTGELFF
>TRBV29-1|TRBJ2-7|NA|many
TGCAGCGCAGGAGGTAGCCGCTACGAGCAGTACTTC
CSAGGSRYEQYF
>TRBV10-2|TRBJ2-2|NA|many
TGCGCCAGTATCGGGACATTTAACACCGGGGAGCTGTTTTTT
CASIGTFNTGELFF
>TRBV7-9|TRBJ2-3|NA|many
TGTGCCAGCAGCTTAGCGGATTCTAGCACAGATACGCAGTATTTT
CASSLADSSTDTQYF
>TRBV2|TRBJ1-6|NA|many
TGTGCCAGCAGTGAACATAGGGACTATAATTCACCCCTCCACTTT
CASSEHRDYNSPLHF
>TRBV10-2|TRBJ2-7|NA|NA
TGCGCCAGCAGTGACTCAGGGACCTACGAGCAGTACTTC
CASSDSGTYEQYF
>TRBV7-2|TRBJ2-7|NA|many
TGTGCCAGCAGGGTGACAGGTGTGACCTACGAGCAGTACTTC
CASRVTGVTYEQYF
>TRBV2|TRBJ1-5|NA|many
TGTGCCAGCAGCCCGAGAGGCAGCAATAGCAATCAGCCCCAGCATTTT
CASSPRGSNSNQPQHF
>TRBV5-1|TRBJ2-4|NA|few
TGCGCCAGCAGCTCCGACAGCCTGGCCAAAAACATTCAGTACTTC
CASSSDSLAKNIQYF
>TRBV11-2|TRBJ1-1|NA|NA
TGTGCCAGCAGCTTAGCCAGGGCTTCGAACACTGAAGCTTTCTTT
CASSLARASNTEAFF
>TRBV12-3/TRBV12-4|TRBJ2-7|NA|many
TGTGCCAGCAGTTTACAAGCGAGAGACGAGCAGTACTTC
CASSLQARDEQYF
>TRBV5-5|TRBJ2-3|TRBD1|many
TGTGCCAGCAGCTTGGGGACAGGCCTTACAAATACGCAGTATTTT
CASSLGTGLTNTQYF
>TRBV20-1|TRBJ2-2|NA|many
TGCAGTGCCGAATTAAGGTCGGTGAACACCGGGGAGCTGTTTTTT
CSAELRSVNTGELFF
>TRBV5-1|TRBJ2-5|NA|many
TGCGCCAGCGCCCGGACCGCCCAAGAGACCCAGTACTTC
CASARTAQETQYF
>TRBV29-1|TRBJ2-7|TRBD2|many
TGCAGCGTTGAAGATCATCGCGGGAGGGTGGGGGAGCAGTACTTC
CSVEDHRGRVGEQYF
>TRBV3-1|TRBJ2-7|NA|many
TGTGCCAGCAGCCCTAACCTCGACAGGCCCACCTACGAGCAGTACTTC
CASSPNLDRPTYEQYF
>TRBV6-1|TRBJ1-5|NA|NA
TGTGCCAGCAGTGCTCATGACAGGCCCGGGGAGCCCCAGCATTTT
CASSAHDRPGEPQHF
>TRBV5-6|TRBJ2-3|TRBD2|NA
TGTGCCAGCAGCCGGACTAGCGGGTCGAGTACAGATACGCAGTATTTT
CASSRTSGSSTDTQYF
>TRBV7-8|TRBJ2-7|TRBD2|many
TGTGCCAGCAGCGCCGTGGGGGGGGGAGGGCAAATTTACGAGCAGTACTTC
CASSAVGGGGQIYEQYF
>TRBV20-1|TRBJ2-7|TRBD2|many
TGCAGTGCTAGGGGACTAGCGGGAGTCTACGAGCAGTACTTC
CSARGLAGVYEQYF
>TRBV5-1|TRBJ2-3|NA|many
TGCGCCAGCAGCTTCGGGGCTGGAGCAGATACGCAGTATTTT
CASSFGAGADTQYF
>TRBV29-1|TRBJ2-7|NA|few
TGCAGCATGACAGTGGACTCCTACGAGCAGTACTTC
CSMTVDSYEQYF
>TRBV29-1|TRBJ2-7|TRBD1|many
TGCAGCGTTGAAGGGACAGGGGGCGGATACGAGCAGTACTTC
CSVEGTGGGYEQYF
>TRBV20-1|TRBJ2-2|TRBD2|many
TGCAGTGCTAGAGATCTGAAGCGGGGATCGAACACCGGGGAGCTGTTTTTT
CSARDLKRGSNTGELFF
>TRBV3-1|TRBJ2-7|NA|few
TGTGCCAGCAGCGTCCAGGGTTCACCCGAGCAGTACTTC
CASSVQGSPEQYF
>TRBV5-5|TRBJ2-3|NA|many
TGTGCCAGCAGCCCCGCGGTAGCAGGGGATACGCAGTATTTT
CASSPAVAGDTQYF
>TRBV2|TRBJ2-1|TRBD2|many
TGTGCCAGCAGTGAGGCTAGCGGGTACAATGAGCAGTTCTTC
CASSEASGYNEQFF
>TRBV29-1|TRBJ2-5|NA|many
TGCAGCGTTGAGGCCAGGGTACAAGAGACCCAGTACTTC
CSVEARVQETQYF
>TRBV24-1|TRBJ2-1|TRBD1|NA
TGTTCCACCAGTGGCGGACAGGGTATGGATGAGCATTTCTTC
CSTSGGQGMDEHFF
>TRBV10-3|TRBJ2-5|TRBD2|many
TGTGCCATCAGTGAGGGTCTAGCGGGGACTCAAGAGACCCAGTACTTC
CAISEGLAGTQETQYF
>TRBV5-1|TRBJ2-7|TRBD2|many
TGTGCCAGCAGTTTAACGGGAGGGACCTACGAGCAGTACTTC
CASSLTGGTYEQYF
>TRBV29-1|TRBJ1-2|NA|few
TGCAGCGTTGAACATTTAGACAGGTTCAACTATGGCTACACCTTC
CSVEHLDRFNYGYTF
>TRBV5-1|TRBJ1-4|TRBD1|many
TGCGCCAGCAGCCTCCTGGTAGGACAGGGGGGAGAAAAACTGTTTTTT
CASSLLVGQGGEKLFF
>TRBV20-1|TRBJ2-7|TRBD2|many
TGCAGTGCTCCTAAGCGGGAGGTCCCGTCCTACGAGCAGTACTTC
CSAPKREVPSYEQYF
>TRBV28|TRBJ2-2|NA|many
TGTGCCAGCAGTCTCAGGGGAATTGAGGCCGGGGAGCTGTTTTTT
CASSLRGIEAGELFF
>TRBV7-2|TRBJ1-5|NA|many
TGTGCCAGCAACCCACCCCGGGGCCATAGCAATCAGCCCCAGCATTTT
CASNPPRGHSNQPQHF
>TRBV4-2|TRBJ2-1|NA|many
TGTGCCAGCAGCCAAGGCTCGGGCCCGGTTGATGAGCAGTTCTTC
CASSQGSGPVDEQFF
>TRBV20-1|TRBJ1-2|NA|many
TGCAGTGCTAGAGATACCAGGACGTCCTACGGCTACACCTTC
CSARDTRTSYGYTF
>TRBV24-1|TRBJ1-5|NA|many
TGTGCCACCAGTGATCGCGGCAATCAGCCCCAGCATTTT
CATSDRGNQPQHF
>TRBV5-1|TRBJ1-1|NA|many
TGCGCCAGCAGCTTGGTGTGGGGCAGGGGCAACACTGAAGCTTTCTTT
CASSLVWGRGNTEAFF
>TRBV20-1|TRBJ1-4|NA|many
TGCAGTGCTAGAGCTGCAACTAATGAAAAACTGTTTTTT
CSARAATNEKLFF
>TRBV29-1|TRBJ1-1|TRBD1|few
TGCAGCGTGGAACAGGGGGTAAACACTGAAGCTTTCTTT
CSVEQGVNTEAFF
>TRBV29-1|TRBJ2-7|TRBD2|few
TGCAGCGCTGGACTAGCGGGGCCCTACGAGCAGTACTTC
CSAGLAGPYEQYF